A single sample is the source of the 2 T cell receptor beta chains below, sequenced in a study of blood T cell repertoires in COVID-19. TCRdb keeps only in-frame clones here, not all; method: immunoSEQ multiplex PCR. The table shows about 270,000 clones, with less than 95% occurring only once. The sample taken for sequencing was PBMCs or T cells enriched from blood (not recorded which). Every receptor here comes from a man aged 40-49 years who had been exposed to COVID-19.

The gene calls are TRBV27 and TRBJ1-6; no clear D. The length of the CDR3 is 14 residues. The germline V gene has CDR1 MNHEY and CDR2 SMNVEV (reference sequence). V dropped 5 bases and J dropped 0 bases, with 5 bases sitting between them. The CDR3 DNA reads TGTGCCAGCAGTCGTAGCTCCTATAATTCACCCCTCCACTTT. Amino acids: CASSRSSYNSPLHF.

The chain employs TRBV5-1 and TRBJ2-1; the match to TRBD2 covers 11 bases. The J segment lost 3 bases and the V segment lost 4 bases, leaving 3 bases of the junction unmatched. The CDR3 covers 15 residues. Germline assignment: CDR1 SGHRS and CDR2 YFSETQ. The CDR3 region has the DNA TGCGCCAGCAGCCAGACTAGCGGGAACTACAATGAGCAGTTCTTC. Translated: CASSQTSGNYNEQFF.